The TCR beta chain described here comes from a study of blood T cell repertoires in COVID-19. In the study overall: T cells, B-cell-depleted T cells, or PBMCs provided the cDNA or gDNA that served as material.

Some clones are missing from TCRdb's copy, which holds only in-frame ones; the method was immunoSEQ multiplex PCR. The sample shows around 150,000 clones, 87% of them seen only once. CDR1 and CDR2 from the germline V gene are SGHTS and YDEGEE. The CDR3 runs to 15 residues. V gave up 4 bases and J gave up 2 bases, with 16 bases separating them. The chain employs TRBV5-8 and TRBJ2-7, with D perhaps matching TRBD2 (6 bases). This sequence originates from a woman aged 60-70 years with active or convalescent COVID-19. The specimen sequenced was peripheral blood. In DNA, the CDR3 is TGTGCCAGCAGCCGGGGGTGGGGCCTAACCTACGAGCAGTACTTC. Amino acids: CASSRGWGLTYEQYF.